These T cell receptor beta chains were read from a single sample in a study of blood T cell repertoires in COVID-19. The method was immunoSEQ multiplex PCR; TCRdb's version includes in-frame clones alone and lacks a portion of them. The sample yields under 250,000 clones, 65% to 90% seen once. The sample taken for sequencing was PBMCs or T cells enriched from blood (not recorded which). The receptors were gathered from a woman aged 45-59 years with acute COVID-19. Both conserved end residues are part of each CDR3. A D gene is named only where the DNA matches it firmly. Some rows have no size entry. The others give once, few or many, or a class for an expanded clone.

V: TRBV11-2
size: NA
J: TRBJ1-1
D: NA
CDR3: CASSLSDGGTEAFF
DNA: TGTGCCAGCAGCTTATCTGATGGGGGGACTGAAGCTTTCTTT

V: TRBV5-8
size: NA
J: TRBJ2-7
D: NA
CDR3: CASTLVRESYEQYF
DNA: TGTGCCAGCACCCTGGTGAGGGAATCCTACGAGCAGTACTTC

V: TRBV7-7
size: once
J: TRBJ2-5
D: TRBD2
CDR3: CASSLEASGIRETQYF
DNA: TGTGCCAGCAGCTTAGAGGCTAGCGGGATTAGGGAGACCCAGTACTTC

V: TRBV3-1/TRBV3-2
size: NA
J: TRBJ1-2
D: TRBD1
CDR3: CASSLWGQGAYGYTF
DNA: TGTGCCAGCAGCTTGTGGGGACAGGGGGCCTATGGCTACACCTTC

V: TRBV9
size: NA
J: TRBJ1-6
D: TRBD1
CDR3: CASSGPPGQNNSPLHF
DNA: TGTGCCAGCAGCGGGCCCCCGGGACAGAATAATTCACCCCTCCACTTT

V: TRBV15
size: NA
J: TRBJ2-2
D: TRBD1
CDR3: CATSRDVGRGTTGELFF
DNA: TGTGCCACCAGCAGAGATGTGGGCAGGGGGACCACCGGGGAGCTGTTTTTT

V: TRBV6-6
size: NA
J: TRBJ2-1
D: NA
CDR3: CASSRNRDSHNEQFF
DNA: TGTGCCAGCAGTAGGAACCGGGACTCTCATAATGAGCAGTTCTTC

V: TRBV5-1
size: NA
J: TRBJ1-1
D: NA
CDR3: CASSLGVSVANTEAFF
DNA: TGCGCCAGCAGCTTGGGGGTTTCGGTAGCTAACACTGAAGCTTTCTTT

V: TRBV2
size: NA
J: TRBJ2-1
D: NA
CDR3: CASSEGRQFF
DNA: TGTGCCAGCAGTGAAGGTCGGCAGTTCTTC

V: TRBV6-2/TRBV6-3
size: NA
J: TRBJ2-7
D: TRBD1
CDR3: CASSRGQLWSYEQYF
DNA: TGTGCCAGCAGCAGGGGGCAACTATGGTCCTACGAGCAGTACTTC

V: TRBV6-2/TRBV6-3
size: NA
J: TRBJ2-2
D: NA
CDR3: CASSYVAGELFF
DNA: TGTGCCAGCAGTTACGTCGCCGGGGAGCTGTTTTTT

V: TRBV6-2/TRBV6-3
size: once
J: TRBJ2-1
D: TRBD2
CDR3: CASSYAGSRGYNEQFF
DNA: TGTGCCAGCAGTTATGCGGGGTCGCGGGGGTACAATGAGCAGTTCTTC

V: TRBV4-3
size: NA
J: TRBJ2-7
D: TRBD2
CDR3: CASSQGREGLYEQYF
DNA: TGCGCCAGCAGCCAGGGACGGGAGGGCCTCTACGAGCAGTACTTC

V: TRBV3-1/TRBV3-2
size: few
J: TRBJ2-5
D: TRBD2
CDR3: CASSQRTSVETQYF
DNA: TGTGCCAGCAGCCAACGGACTAGCGTAGAGACCCAGTACTTC

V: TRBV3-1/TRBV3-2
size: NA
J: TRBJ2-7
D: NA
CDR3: CASSQGVRTEKQYF
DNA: TGTGCCAGCAGCCAAGGGGTGAGAACAGAGAAGCAGTACTTC

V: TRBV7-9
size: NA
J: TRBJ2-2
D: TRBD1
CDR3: CASSPNLGTDITGELFF
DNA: TGTGCCAGCAGCCCAAACCTCGGGACAGACATAACCGGGGAGCTGTTTTTT